The rows below give T cell receptor beta chains drawn from one sample of a study of somatic mutations in cytotoxic T cells in rheumatoid arthritis. TCRdb's table, derived via immunoSEQ multiplex PCR, lists solely in-frame clones and lacks some. Of 15,000 to 20,000 clones listed, about 81% were seen once; the top ten hold 11% to 15%. The sample consisted of CD8+ T cells sorted from blood. These receptors were obtained from an adult with rheumatoid arthritis. Each CDR3 is given with its conserved first and last residue. Each record gives: D gene, clone size, V gene, J gene, CDR3 DNA, CDR3 protein. The D gene is left open where the match is weak. Rows give clone size only sometimes, using once, few, many, or a class for an expanded clone.

D: TRBD1; size: .; V: TRBV7-2; J: TRBJ1-2; DNA: TGTGCCAGCAGCTGGGCAGGGGGAGGGAACTATGGCTACACCTTC; CDR3: CASSWAGGGNYGYTF
D: .; size: .; V: TRBV6-6; J: TRBJ2-1; DNA: TGTGCCAGCAGTTATACCATCAGTCCAGCGCATGAGCAGTTCTTC; CDR3: CASSYTISPAHEQFF
D: .; size: once; V: TRBV7-3; J: TRBJ1-1; DNA: TGTGCCAGCAGCTTAAATAGGGCCGTTGGGAACACTGAAGCTTTCTTT; CDR3: CASSLNRAVGNTEAFF
D: .; size: .; V: TRBV7-9; J: TRBJ2-7; DNA: TGTGCCAGCAGCCTTGACAGTTCCGGTACCTACGAGCAGTACTTC; CDR3: CASSLDSSGTYEQYF
D: .; size: .; V: TRBV30; J: TRBJ1-2; DNA: TGTGCCTGGAGGGGGAGCGGCTACACCTTC; CDR3: CAWRGSGYTF
D: TRBD2; size: .; V: TRBV28; J: TRBJ2-3; DNA: TGTGCCAGCAGTACAGGGCTAGCGGGAGTCCCAGATACGCAGTATTTT; CDR3: CASSTGLAGVPDTQYF
D: .; size: .; V: TRBV9; J: TRBJ2-2; DNA: TGTGCCAGCAGCCCTTTTTGGGACACCGGGGAGCTGTTTTTT; CDR3: CASSPFWDTGELFF
D: .; size: .; V: TRBV7-9; J: TRBJ2-3; DNA: TGTGCCAGCAGCTCCCCGGGAGCCGTAAGCCCAGATACGCAGTATTTT; CDR3: CASSSPGAVSPDTQYF
D: .; size: .; V: TRBV2; J: TRBJ2-5; DNA: TGTGCCATCGACAGGAGATCAGAGACCCAGTACTTC; CDR3: CAIDRRSETQYF
D: .; size: once; V: TRBV5-5; J: TRBJ2-7; DNA: TGTGCCAGCAGCTTTAGCTCCTACGAGCAGTACTTC; CDR3: CASSFSSYEQYF
D: TRBD1; size: .; V: TRBV5-4; J: TRBJ1-2; DNA: TGTGCCAGCAGACAGGGACAGATTAACTATGGCTACACCTTC; CDR3: CASRQGQINYGYTF
D: .; size: .; V: TRBV4-1; J: TRBJ1-2; DNA: TGCGCCAGCAGCTCATTAGTCTTAGGGAATTCCTATGGCTACACCTTC; CDR3: CASSSLVLGNSYGYTF
D: .; size: .; V: TRBV20-1; J: TRBJ2-7; DNA: TGCAGTGCTAGGGATCGGGAGCAGTACTTC; CDR3: CSARDREQYF
D: .; size: .; V: TRBV19; J: TRBJ2-2; DNA: TGTGCCAGTAGTTTATGGACCGGGGAGCTGTTTTTT; CDR3: CASSLWTGELFF
D: .; size: few; V: TRBV9; J: TRBJ2-5; DNA: TGTGCCAGCAGCGTTACGGCGGGATCAGGGGAGACCCAGTACTTC; CDR3: CASSVTAGSGETQYF
D: .; size: .; V: TRBV28; J: TRBJ2-5; DNA: TGTGCCAGCAGTTTACGGGGGCCCAGCAGAGAGACCCAGTACTTC; CDR3: CASSLRGPSRETQYF
D: .; size: .; V: TRBV27; J: TRBJ2-1; DNA: TGTGCCAGCAGTTTACTATCGGGGCAGAACAATGAGCAGTTCTTC; CDR3: CASSLLSGQNNEQFF
D: .; size: few; V: TRBV23-1; J: TRBJ1-5; DNA: TGCGCCAGCAGTCAACCCAAGACAAGCAATCAGCCCCAGCATTTT; CDR3: CASSQPKTSNQPQHF
D: .; size: .; V: TRBV7-3; J: TRBJ2-1; DNA: TGTGCCAGCCCACACGGTTCCTACAATGAGCAGTTCTTC; CDR3: CASPHGSYNEQFF
D: .; size: .; V: TRBV27; J: TRBJ2-2; DNA: TGTGCCAGCAGTTCCGGGACACCCAGGGGGGAGCTGTTTTTT; CDR3: CASSSGTPRGELFF
D: TRBD1; size: .; V: TRBV5-5; J: TRBJ1-5; DNA: TGTGCCAGCAGCTTGGACGGGGACAGGGGGAATCAGCCCCAGCATTTT; CDR3: CASSLDGDRGNQPQHF
D: .; size: .; V: TRBV4-3; J: TRBJ1-1; DNA: TGCGCCAGCAGCCAAGATCTCTGGACTGAAGCTTTCTTT; CDR3: CASSQDLWTEAFF
D: TRBD2; size: .; V: TRBV9; J: TRBJ2-1; DNA: TGTGCCAGCAGCCCTAGCGGTAGCTCCTACAATGAGCAGTTCTTC; CDR3: CASSPSGSSYNEQFF
D: .; size: .; V: TRBV27; J: TRBJ1-1; DNA: TGTGCCAGCAGTCCGTTACATTACACTGAAGCTTTCTTT; CDR3: CASSPLHYTEAFF
D: TRBD1; size: .; V: TRBV15; J: TRBJ2-5; DNA: TGTGCCACCAGCATGGGACAGCAAGAGACCCAGTACTTC; CDR3: CATSMGQQETQYF
D: .; size: .; V: TRBV6-5; J: TRBJ1-2; DNA: TGTGCCAGCAGTTACACCGAGTTTCTCGATGGCTACACCTTC; CDR3: CASSYTEFLDGYTF
D: .; size: .; V: TRBV9; J: TRBJ1-4; DNA: TGTGCCAGCAGCGCCAAGGGAGTGGTTAATGAAAAACTGTTTTTT; CDR3: CASSAKGVVNEKLFF
D: .; size: .; V: TRBV5-5; J: TRBJ1-5; DNA: TGTGCCAGCAGCTTTTTTTCTGGGAGCAATCAGCCCCAGCATTTT; CDR3: CASSFFSGSNQPQHF
D: .; size: .; V: TRBV4-3; J: TRBJ2-2; DNA: TGCGCCAGCAGCCATGGACCCCCCAGGACCGGGGAGCTGTTTTTT; CDR3: CASSHGPPRTGELFF
D: TRBD2; size: .; V: TRBV4-3; J: TRBJ2-7; DNA: TGCGCCAGCAGCCAGGGGGGAGCTAGCGGGATGTACGAGCAGTACTTC; CDR3: CASSQGGASGMYEQYF
D: TRBD1; size: few; V: TRBV9; J: TRBJ1-2; DNA: TGTGCCAGCAGTGAGACAGGGGTTGGTGGCTACACCTTC; CDR3: CASSETGVGGYTF
D: TRBD1; size: once; V: TRBV6-1; J: TRBJ1-5; DNA: TGTGCCAGCAGTGATTGGCAGGGGGAAGGCAATCAGCCCCAGCATTTT; CDR3: CASSDWQGEGNQPQHF
D: .; size: .; V: TRBV28; J: TRBJ2-3; DNA: TGTGCCAGCAGTTTCCAGGCAGCCACAGATACGCAGTATTTT; CDR3: CASSFQAATDTQYF
D: TRBD1; size: few; V: TRBV30; J: TRBJ1-4; DNA: TGTGCCTGGACACAGGGGAATGAAAAACTGTTTTTT; CDR3: CAWTQGNEKLFF
D: .; size: .; V: TRBV19; J: TRBJ1-2; DNA: TGTGCCAGCCTACAGGGATATGGCTACACCTTC; CDR3: CASLQGYGYTF
D: TRBD1; size: once; V: TRBV27; J: TRBJ2-7; DNA: TGTGCCAGCAGTGAGACAGGGCTCATATACGAGCAGTACTTC; CDR3: CASSETGLIYEQYF
D: TRBD2; size: once; V: TRBV5-6; J: TRBJ2-5; DNA: TGTGCCAGCAGCTCGGGGGGGATCCAAGAGACCCAGTACTTC; CDR3: CASSSGGIQETQYF
D: .; size: .; V: TRBV7-9; J: TRBJ1-1; DNA: TGTGCCAGCAGCGCCCTACGGAACTGGGGCACTGAAGCTTTCTTT; CDR3: CASSALRNWGTEAFF
D: .; size: .; V: TRBV6-1; J: TRBJ1-2; DNA: TGTGCCAGCAGTGTCCGGGACACCTACTATGGCTACACCTTC; CDR3: CASSVRDTYYGYTF